This T cell receptor (beta chain) was sequenced in a study of control samples from healthy donors and cancer patients (TCRdb year 2020). Library prep was done by the immunoSEQ multiplex PCR assay. In TCRdb, the immuneACCESS table is reduced to in-frame sequences with V and J assigned. These tables do not hold every clone; where another copy was compared, an unresolved V gene accounts for under half, and the others remain unexplained. In this sample the table shows more than 30,000 clones, around 83% of which occur a single time. Around a fifth of the sample is taken by the ten largest. As concerns this clone: Its antigen target is currently unknown. The input lacks base qualities; no much larger clone sits a single base away.

Trimming removed 0 bases from V and 8 bases from J, leaving 11 bases between the germline ends. The cysteine opens and the phenylalanine closes a CDR3 of 15 amino acids. The retained sequence is limited to the CDR3, 45 bases, with the frame set at the first base. CDR1 and CDR2, looked up from the germline V gene, are LGHNA and YSLEER. This receptor was obtained from a woman aged 60-75 years with lung cancer. Recombination connected TRBV4-3 to TRBJ1-6; a confident D gene designation cannot be given. Source material: PBMCs. The DNA sequence is given as TGCGCCAGCAGCCAAGATTCACTACCCCATTCACCCCTCCACTTT. Its product reads: CASSQDSLPHSPLHF.